Each of the 7 T cell receptor beta chains below was sequenced from the same sample in a study of cytomegalovirus exposure and HLA in healthy donors. Researchers ran the PCR with 60 Vbeta and 13 Jbeta primers. Measured with immunoSEQ multiplex PCR; TCRdb has only the in-frame clones, and not every one. The data contain 200,000 to 250,000 clones, 70% to 80% of them singletons. The specimen was PBMCs. The source is a woman in her 30s in good health and CMV-seronegative.

The gene calls are TRBV11-2 and TRBJ2-2; tentatively, D is TRBD2 (6 bases). Germline V gene data show CDR1 as SGHAT and CDR2 as FQNNGV. The CDR3 is 14 amino acids. The CDR3 is CAEREDFYTGELFF. The CDR3, as DNA: TGTGCTGAAAGGGAGGACTTCTACACCGGGGAGCTGTTTTTT.

The chain couples TRBV6-1 to TRBJ2-5; a possible D gene is TRBD1 (6 bases). This CDR3 is 15 amino acids long. Per germline, CDR1 MNHNS and CDR2 SASEGT. Deletions cut 4 bases from V and 7 bases from J, with 19 bases between. The CDR3 DNA reads as TGTGCCAGCAGTGCTCGACAGGATCAACAGGGGACCCAGTACTTC. It codes for CASSARQDQQGTQYF.

The chain couples TRBV5-1 to TRBJ2-3; D ambiguous. V lost 2 bases and J lost 2, with 6 bases in between. In germline, CDR1 is SGHRS, CDR2 YFSETQ. The CDR3 is 13 amino acids. CDR3 DNA sequence: TGCGCCAGCAGCTTTGGGCCCACAGATACGCAGTATTTT. Encoded protein: CASSFGPTDTQYF.

V and J are TRBV29-1 and TRBJ2-5, with TRBD2 matching 8 bases. This CDR3 spans 11 amino acids. V shed 6 bases, J shed 10 bases, and the junction held 7 bases outside the gene matches. Germline V CDR1 and CDR2: SQVTM, ANQGSEA. The chain's CDR3 is CSVELAADQYF. The CDR3 nucleotides are TGCAGCGTAGAACTAGCGGCGGACCAGTACTTC.

The chain links TRBV30 to TRBJ2-3, with 7 bases fitting TRBD2. This CDR3 region has 16 residues. The germline CDR1 and CDR2 sequences are GTSNPN and SVGIG (reference sequence). V was clipped by 0 bases and J by 6 bases; unmatched bases: 12. In DNA, the CDR3 is TGTGCCTGGAGTGTGCCTTTCCTCGGGAGGCGTGATACGCAGTATTTT. Translated: CAWSVPFLGRRDTQYF. The whole variable domain, filled in from reference TRBV30 and TRBJ2-3, reads SQTIHQWPATLVQPVGSPLSLECTVEGTSNPNLYWYRQAAGRGLQLLFYSVGIGQISSEVPQNLSASRPQDRQFILSSKKLLLSDSGFYLCAWSVPFLGRRDTQYFGPGTRLTVL.

V usage is TRBV10-3 and J usage is TRBJ1-3, with D possibly TRBD1 on 6 matching bases. This CDR3 has 18 amino acids. The germline gives CDR1 ENHRY, CDR2 SYGVKD. V lost 2 bases, J lost 0 bases, and 17 bases lay in between. CDR3 in amino acids: CAISERAGVTYSGNTIYF. The CDR3, as DNA: TGTGCCATCAGTGAGAGGGCAGGGGTCACATACTCTGGAAACACCATATATTTT.

This clone was seen a few times. The J gene is TRBJ1-3, the V gene TRBV10-3; D is ambiguous. The germline V gene has CDR1 ENHRY and CDR2 SYGVKD. This CDR3 has 14 residues. Between the trimmed V and J ends, which lost 3 bases and 0 bases, there was a span of 6 bases. The CDR3 region has the DNA TGTGCCATCAGTGACCCGGGCTCTGGAAACACCATATATTTT. This encodes CAISDPGSGNTIYF.